This TCR beta chain was retrieved from a study of PD-1 blockade in classical Hodgkin lymphoma. Study outcomes and limitations: TCR diversity rose significantly by C4D1 in CD4+ but not CD8+ cells. At baseline, newly diagnosed patients reportedly showed less TCR diversity than healthy donors. Newly diagnosed and completely responding patients shared comparable baseline diversity.

TCRdb keeps only in-frame clones here, not all; method: immunoSEQ multiplex PCR. Of 95,000 to 100,000 clones in the sample, roughly 89% were seen once. Every patient was affected by relapse after autologous stem cell transplantation, while exposure to brentuximab vedotin was not uniform. Best overall response was complete response, partial response or progressive disease in these relapsed/refractory classical Hodgkin lymphoma patients. As to this clone: Antigen: not known.

Germline V gene lookup returns CDR1 SGHRS and CDR2 YFSETQ. The CDR3 is 12 residues long. V was trimmed by 0 bases and J by 6 bases, leaving 4 bases between them. The receptor was derived from a human donor with classical Hodgkin lymphoma. The rearrangement joins TRBV5-1 to TRBJ1-5; D is unresolved. The sample here was peripheral blood mononuclear cells (PBMCs), taken before the second cycle of nivolumab. CDR3: CASSLEGQPQHF. The CDR3 DNA sequence: TGCGCCAGCAGCTTGGAGGGTCAGCCCCAGCATTTT.